This T cell receptor (beta chain) was profiled in a study of CD8 T cells in ankylosing spondylitis. This CDR3 has 14 residues. CDR1 and CDR2 (germline): GTSNPN, SVGIG (reference sequence). Trimming cost V 4 bases and J 1 base, with 13 bases left between them. TCRdb passed the 5' RACE reads through MiXCR, listing each CDR3 protein once. Altogether 200,000 to 300,000 distinct CDR3 sequences are present, about 10% being singletons, with the ten largest covering 2.6%. This clonotype was counted only a few times. Its antigen is unknown. Study results and caveats: Reportedly, matched ankylosing spondylitis synovial fluid was significantly enriched for disease-linked clones. Some motif variants were previously reported in reactive arthritis synovial fluid and blood. Characteristic of ankylosing spondylitis blood, it appeared, was a TCR beta motif comprising fewer than 10 highly homologous variants. Disease-linked clones were found to be CD8+ and relatively rare in peripheral blood.

The rearrangement uses TRBV30 and TRBJ2-5; D is ambiguous. This receptor was obtained from a male donor with ankylosing spondylitis or in good health (not recorded which). The sample consisted of blood, either unsorted or a sorted T cell fraction (not recorded which). The CDR3 DNA reads TGTGCCTGGACTCGGGCCTTGGGCCAAGAGACCCAGTACTTC. Amino acid sequence: CAWTRALGQETQYF. Looking up the rest from reference TRBV30 and TRBJ2-5 gives the full variable domain: SQTIHQWPATLVQPVGSPLSLECTVEGTSNPNLYWYRQAAGRGLQLLFYSVGIGQISSEVPQNLSASRPQDRQFILSSKKLLLSDSGFYLCAWTRALGQETQYFGPGTRLLVL.